One sample yielded the 13 T cell receptor beta chains listed below, sequenced in a study of shared clonotypes between healthy human individuals. Some clones are missing from TCRdb's copy, which holds only in-frame ones; the method was immunoSEQ multiplex PCR. Of approximately 2.5 million clones in the sample, over 85% were seen once. Sequenced: naive CD4+ T cells from PBMCs. Subset noted: CD45RA+ positively selected. These receptors originate from a man aged 18 to 30 in good health. Some clones in this sample may be carry-over from other donors' samples.

This chain links TRBV18 with TRBJ2-1, with D maybe TRBD2 (5 bases). With 6 bases removed from V and 7 bases from J, the gap between germline ends came to 19 bases. This CDR3 is built from 15 residues. Looked up from germline, CDR1 is KGHSH and CDR2 is LQKENI. The CDR3 DNA reads as TGTGCCAGCTCCCCCACGTTTGGACTGGGGAATGAGCAGTTCTTC. Its protein product is CASSPTFGLGNEQFF.

The chain joins TRBV7-8 to TRBJ2-3; no definite D call. Germline CDR1 reads SGHVS; CDR2 reads FQNEAQ. CDR3 length: 14 residues. V dropped 3 bases and J dropped 3 bases, with 10 bases sitting between them. In nucleotides, the CDR3 is TGTGCCAGCAGCTTTTCAACGGTTACAGATACGCAGTATTTT. Its translation is CASSFSTVTDTQYF.

This clone has a single count. The CDR3 DNA follows: TGTGCCAGCAGCCAAGGGGGGGACAGGGGGCGCAGGAGCGAGCAGTACTTC. Translating gives CASSQGGDRGRRSEQYF. The chain recombines TRBV14 with TRBJ2-7; TRBD1 aligns across 12 bases. The V gene's germline CDR1 is SGHDN and CDR2 FVKESK. Trimming removed 1 base from V and 6 bases from J; junction bases left unmatched: 10. The CDR3 contains 17 residues. The full variable domain, its missing parts supplied by reference TRBV14 and TRBJ2-7, is EAGVTQFPSHSVIEKGQTVTLRCDPISGHDNLYWYRRVMGKEIKFLLHFVKESKQDESGMPNNRFLAERTGGTYSTLKVQPAELEDSGVYFCASSQGGDRGRRSEQYFGPGTRLTVT.

The chain combines TRBV19 with TRBJ2-5; maybe TRBD1 (7 bases). The CDR3 is 16 amino acids. Germline V gives CDR1 LNHDA, CDR2 SQIVND (reference sequence). V lost 7 bases and J 2 bases, leaving 20 bases between the germline ends. The CDR3 DNA reads TGTGCCAGTAAGGATGGAGCAGGGGGAGGTCAAGAGACCCAGTACTTC. Amino acids: CASKDGAGGGQETQYF.

This chain joins TRBV12-5 and TRBJ2-1, with D hard to call. CDR1 LGHNT and CDR2 FRNRAP come from the germline V gene. The CDR3 sequence is 17 residues long. Deletions cut 2 bases from V and 3 bases from J, with 17 bases between. The CDR3 here is CASGLSTDSANYNEQFF. CDR3 bases: TGTGCTAGTGGTTTGTCCACCGACTCTGCGAACTACAATGAGCAGTTCTTC.

As DNA, the CDR3 is TGTGCTAGTGCCACGATGGGACTAGCGGAGGAATCGACGGGTGAGCAGTTCTTC. Protein product: CASATMGLAEESTGEQFF. The chain joins TRBV12-5 to TRBJ2-1; 11 positions match TRBD2. In germline, CDR1 is LGHNT, CDR2 FRNRAP. J gave up 9 bases and V 7 bases, and 20 bases lay outside the gene matches. CDR3 length: 18 amino acids. Variable domain in full (rest from reference TRBV12-5 and TRBJ2-1): DARVTQTPRHKVTEMGQEVTMRCQPILGHNTVFWYRQTMMQGLELLAYFRNRAPLDDSGMPKDRFSAEMPDATLATLKIQPSEPRDSAVYFCASATMGLAEESTGEQFFGPGTRLTVL.

The gene calls are TRBV10-1 and TRBJ2-4; TRBD1 matches at 9 bases. The ends lost 4 bases at V and 1 base at J; junction bases unmatched: 5. The CDR3 totals 16 residues. The V gene's germline CDR1 is WNHNN and CDR2 SYGVQD (reference sequence). The CDR3 nucleotides are TGCGCCAGCAGTGGGGGGACAGGGATGGCCAAAAACATTCAGTACTTC. It specifies CASSGGTGMAKNIQYF.

This chain uses TRBV9 with TRBJ2-7, with D unresolved. Germline V gene data show CDR1 as SGDLS and CDR2 as YYNGEE. V was clipped by 0 bases and J by 0 bases, with 7 bases between them. There are 14 residues in the CDR3. As DNA, the CDR3 is TGTGCCAGCAGCGTAGAAAGCAGCTCCTACGAGCAGTACTTC. Encoded protein: CASSVESSSYEQYF.

This clone was observed a few times. Other DNA sequences from this sample encode an identical CDR3 as well. The CDR3 DNA follows: TGTGCCAGCAGCTTAGGGACTAGCGGAAATACGCAGTATTTT. This translates into CASSLGTSGNTQYF. The chain combines TRBV7-3 with TRBJ2-3; 11 bases align to TRBD2. Germline assignment: CDR1 SGHTA and CDR2 FQGTGA. V dropped 2 bases and J dropped 7; count of bases not matched to a gene: 2. There are 14 residues in the CDR3.

This chain links TRBV5-1 with TRBJ2-7, with 9 bases lining up with TRBD2. This CDR3 region has 17 residues. Trimming removed 3 bases from V and 0 bases from J; junction bases left unmatched: 10. Germline V gene sequence: CDR1 SGHRS, CDR2 YFSETQ. The CDR3 loop reads CASSSGTSLGFSYEQYF. As DNA, the CDR3 is TGCGCCAGCAGCTCCGGGACTAGCTTAGGGTTCTCCTACGAGCAGTACTTC.

The CDR3: CASSLQAASGVEQYF. The CDR3 nucleotides read TGTGCCAGCAGTTTACAGGCGGCTAGTGGGGTCGAGCAGTACTTC. The chain couples TRBV27 to TRBJ2-7; D remains ambiguous. Germline assignment: CDR1 MNHEY and CDR2 SMNVEV (reference sequence). V shed 2 bases and J shed 6 bases, with 17 bases lying between them. The CDR3 is 15 amino acids.

The CDR3 bases are TGCAGCGTGTACGGGACTAGCCGGGAACTGCAGTATTTT. This encodes CSVYGTSRELQYF. The chain couples TRBV29-1 to TRBJ2-3; 9 positions match TRBD2. CDR3 length equals 13 residues. V shed 6 bases and J 11 bases; nucleotides not matched to a gene: 12. CDR1 and CDR2 from the germline V gene are SQVTM and ANQGSEA.

V and J are TRBV4-1 and TRBJ1-5; D might be TRBD1 (5 bases). Between the trimmed V and J ends, which lost 0 bases and 7 bases, there was a span of 13 bases. CDR3 length: 15 amino acids. Germline V gene lookup returns CDR1 MGHRA and CDR2 YSYEKL. The CDR3 sequence: CASSQEGQGGQPQHF. CDR3 DNA sequence: TGCGCCAGCAGCCAAGAAGGGCAGGGAGGCCAGCCCCAGCATTTT.